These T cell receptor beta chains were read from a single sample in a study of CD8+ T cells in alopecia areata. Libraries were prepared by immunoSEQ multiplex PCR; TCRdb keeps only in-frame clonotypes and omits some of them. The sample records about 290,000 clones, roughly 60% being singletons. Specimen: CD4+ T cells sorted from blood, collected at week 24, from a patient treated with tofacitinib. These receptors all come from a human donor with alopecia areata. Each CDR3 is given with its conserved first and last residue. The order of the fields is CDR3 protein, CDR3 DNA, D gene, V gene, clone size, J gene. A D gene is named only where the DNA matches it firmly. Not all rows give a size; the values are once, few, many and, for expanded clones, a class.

CDR3aa: CASTAGSGVGYEQYF; CDR3nt: TGTGCCAGCACCGCGGGGAGTGGGGTCGGCTACGAGCAGTACTTC; d_gene: .; v_gene: TRBV28; abundance: few; j_gene: TRBJ2-7
CDR3aa: CASSQTLGYGNTEAFF; CDR3nt: TGTGCCAGCAGCCAGACCCTCGGTTATGGGAACACTGAAGCTTTCTTT; d_gene: .; v_gene: TRBV7-9; abundance: .; j_gene: TRBJ1-1
CDR3aa: CASSQSPGDDSYEQYF; CDR3nt: TGCGCCAGCAGTCAGAGCCCCGGAGATGATTCCTACGAGCAGTACTTC; d_gene: .; v_gene: TRBV23-1; abundance: .; j_gene: TRBJ2-7
CDR3aa: CASSQAPIVIAASTDTQYF; CDR3nt: TGCGCCAGCAGCCAAGCGCCTATCGTGATCGCGGCTAGCACAGATACGCAGTATTTT; d_gene: .; v_gene: TRBV4-3; abundance: .; j_gene: TRBJ2-3
CDR3aa: CSVEKGQATEAFF; CDR3nt: TGCAGCGTTGAAAAGGGGCAGGCCACTGAAGCTTTCTTT; d_gene: .; v_gene: TRBV29-1; abundance: .; j_gene: TRBJ1-1
CDR3aa: CASSLKGLYHTYEQYF; CDR3nt: TGTGCCAGCAGTTTAAAGGGACTTTATCACACGTACGAGCAGTACTTC; d_gene: .; v_gene: TRBV27; abundance: .; j_gene: TRBJ2-7
CDR3aa: CASSLEPETQYF; CDR3nt: TGTGCCAGCAGCTTGGAGCCAGAGACCCAGTACTTC; d_gene: .; v_gene: TRBV5-4; abundance: .; j_gene: TRBJ2-5
CDR3aa: CASSLAVMGDFYTF; CDR3nt: TGTGCCAGCAGCTTAGCGGTGATGGGGGACTTCTACACCTTC; d_gene: .; v_gene: TRBV7-9; abundance: .; j_gene: TRBJ1-2
CDR3aa: CAWSSTGVRRQYF; CDR3nt: TGTGCCTGGAGCTCAACAGGGGTACGGAGGCAGTACTTC; d_gene: TRBD1; v_gene: TRBV30; abundance: .; j_gene: TRBJ2-7
CDR3aa: CASSPLAGDNKNIQYF; CDR3nt: TGCGCCAGCAGCCCCCTTGCGGGGGACAACAAAAACATTCAGTACTTC; d_gene: .; v_gene: TRBV5-1; abundance: .; j_gene: TRBJ2-4
CDR3aa: CASSLGADRADIQPQHF; CDR3nt: TGTGCCAGCAGCTTAGGGGCGGACAGGGCGGATATTCAGCCCCAGCATTTT; d_gene: TRBD1; v_gene: TRBV11-2; abundance: .; j_gene: TRBJ1-5
CDR3aa: CASDRQGRGETQYF; CDR3nt: TGTGCCAGTGACCGACAGGGGAGGGGAGAGACCCAGTACTTC; d_gene: .; v_gene: TRBV28; abundance: .; j_gene: TRBJ2-5
CDR3aa: CASYGGPPQLEQFF; CDR3nt: TGTGCCAGTTACGGGGGGCCTCCCCAACTTGAGCAGTTCTTC; d_gene: .; v_gene: TRBV19; abundance: few; j_gene: TRBJ2-1
CDR3aa: CASSPGQKAEAFF; CDR3nt: TGTGCCAGCTCACCAGGGCAGAAAGCTGAAGCTTTCTTT; d_gene: .; v_gene: TRBV18; abundance: .; j_gene: TRBJ1-1
CDR3aa: CASRPRQGHKETQYF; CDR3nt: TGTGCCAGCAGACCCCGACAGGGCCACAAAGAGACCCAGTACTTC; d_gene: TRBD1; v_gene: TRBV6-6; abundance: few; j_gene: TRBJ2-5
CDR3aa: CASRLGQSNTEAFF; CDR3nt: TGTGCCAGTAGACTCGGACAGTCGAACACTGAAGCTTTCTTT; d_gene: .; v_gene: TRBV19; abundance: .; j_gene: TRBJ1-1
CDR3aa: CASSSLDRVSQPQHF; CDR3nt: TGTGCCAGCAGCTCCCTAGACAGGGTTAGTCAGCCCCAGCATTTT; d_gene: TRBD1; v_gene: TRBV7-2; abundance: few; j_gene: TRBJ1-5
CDR3aa: CAWSVRSVRFDQPQHF; CDR3nt: TGTGCCTGGAGTGTACGTTCAGTCAGATTCGATCAGCCCCAGCATTTT; d_gene: .; v_gene: TRBV30; abundance: .; j_gene: TRBJ1-5
CDR3aa: CSVNRAVTDTQYF; CDR3nt: TGCAGCGTGAACCGGGCCGTCACAGATACGCAGTATTTT; d_gene: .; v_gene: TRBV29-1; abundance: .; j_gene: TRBJ2-3
CDR3aa: CASSLGLPDEQYF; CDR3nt: TGTGCCAGCAGCCTCGGTCTTCCGGACGAGCAGTACTTC; d_gene: .; v_gene: TRBV11-2; abundance: few; j_gene: TRBJ2-7
CDR3aa: CASSQPKDRMGAEAFF; CDR3nt: TGCGCCAGCAGCCAACCGAAGGACAGGATGGGCGCTGAAGCTTTCTTT; d_gene: TRBD1; v_gene: TRBV4-1; abundance: .; j_gene: TRBJ1-1
CDR3aa: CASSQGRLAGSYNEQFF; CDR3nt: TGCGCCAGCAGCCAAGGCCGACTAGCGGGCTCCTACAATGAGCAGTTCTTC; d_gene: TRBD2; v_gene: TRBV4-1; abundance: .; j_gene: TRBJ2-1
CDR3aa: CASSYPAGAATGELFF; CDR3nt: TGTGCCAGCAGTTACCCCGCAGGGGCAGCCACCGGGGAGCTGTTTTTT; d_gene: .; v_gene: TRBV6-5; abundance: once; j_gene: TRBJ2-2
CDR3aa: CASSNLGVRAFF; CDR3nt: TGTGCCAGCAGTAACCTGGGGGTTAGAGCTTTCTTT; d_gene: .; v_gene: TRBV11-2; abundance: few; j_gene: TRBJ1-1
CDR3aa: CASKGGLGPYEQYF; CDR3nt: TGTGCCAGCAAAGGGGGACTAGGACCCTACGAGCAGTACTTC; d_gene: TRBD2; v_gene: TRBV2; abundance: .; j_gene: TRBJ2-7
CDR3aa: CASSVAVAQETQYF; CDR3nt: TGTGCCAGCAGCGTAGCTGTAGCCCAAGAGACCCAGTACTTC; d_gene: .; v_gene: TRBV9; abundance: .; j_gene: TRBJ2-5
CDR3aa: CASSLLAGLEETQYF; CDR3nt: TGTGCCAGCAGTTTATTGGCAGGACTAGAAGAGACCCAGTACTTC; d_gene: TRBD2; v_gene: TRBV27; abundance: .; j_gene: TRBJ2-5
CDR3aa: CASSQRDHGGANVLTF; CDR3nt: TGCGCCAGCAGCCAGCGGGACCACGGAGGGGCCAACGTCCTGACTTTC; d_gene: TRBD2; v_gene: TRBV5-1; abundance: .; j_gene: TRBJ2-6
CDR3aa: CASSLSTNQPQHF; CDR3nt: TGTGCCAGCAGCTTATCGACGAATCAGCCCCAGCATTTT; d_gene: .; v_gene: TRBV7-3; abundance: .; j_gene: TRBJ1-5
CDR3aa: CASTMTGSNSPLHF; CDR3nt: TGTGCCAGCACCATGACAGGGTCAAATTCACCCCTCCACTTT; d_gene: TRBD1; v_gene: TRBV27; abundance: .; j_gene: TRBJ1-6
CDR3aa: CSVALATGASYLFF; CDR3nt: TGCAGCGTTGCACTGGCTACCGGGGCGAGTTACCTGTTTTTT; d_gene: .; v_gene: TRBV29-1; abundance: .; j_gene: TRBJ1-4
CDR3aa: CSVGTGQGSNQPQHF; CDR3nt: TGCAGCGTTGGAACGGGACAGGGTAGCAATCAGCCCCAGCATTTT; d_gene: TRBD1; v_gene: TRBV29-1; abundance: few; j_gene: TRBJ1-5
CDR3aa: CSGGGRDYGYTF; CDR3nt: TGCAGCGGAGGCGGCAGGGACTATGGCTACACCTTC; d_gene: .; v_gene: TRBV29-1; abundance: .; j_gene: TRBJ1-2
CDR3aa: CASSLGPDNEQFF; CDR3nt: TGCGCCAGCAGCTTGGGACCGGACAATGAGCAGTTCTTC; d_gene: .; v_gene: TRBV5-1; abundance: once; j_gene: TRBJ2-1
CDR3aa: CASTRSRQTTEAFF; CDR3nt: TGTGCCAGCACCCGCAGCCGACAGACAACTGAAGCTTTCTTT; d_gene: .; v_gene: TRBV7-8; abundance: few; j_gene: TRBJ1-1
CDR3aa: CSVPRGGDTQYF; CDR3nt: TGCAGCGTGCCGCGGGGAGGCGATACGCAGTATTTT; d_gene: .; v_gene: TRBV29-1; abundance: .; j_gene: TRBJ2-3
CDR3aa: CASSLVVRDRGVQETQYF; CDR3nt: TGTGCCAGCAGCTTAGTGGTACGGGACAGGGGAGTCCAAGAGACCCAGTACTTC; d_gene: TRBD1; v_gene: TRBV7-2; abundance: .; j_gene: TRBJ2-5
CDR3aa: CAWTSKAWPGRRGNQPQHF; CDR3nt: TGTGCCTGGACCAGTAAGGCTTGGCCAGGACGCAGGGGCAATCAGCCCCAGCATTTT; d_gene: .; v_gene: TRBV30; abundance: .; j_gene: TRBJ1-5
CDR3aa: CASSEGTENEQFF; CDR3nt: TGTGCCAGCAGTGAAGGCACGGAGAATGAGCAGTTCTTC; d_gene: .; v_gene: TRBV2; abundance: once; j_gene: TRBJ2-1
CDR3aa: CASSVRLEPDTQYF; CDR3nt: TGTGCCAGCAGCGTACGTCTAGAGCCAGATACGCAGTATTTT; d_gene: .; v_gene: TRBV9; abundance: few; j_gene: TRBJ2-3
CDR3aa: CAWSRWNTGEAFF; CDR3nt: TGTGCCTGGAGTCGCTGGAACACTGGTGAAGCTTTCTTT; d_gene: .; v_gene: TRBV30; abundance: .; j_gene: TRBJ1-1
CDR3aa: CSVEDRIYGYTF; CDR3nt: TGCAGCGTCGAGGACAGAATCTATGGCTACACCTTC; d_gene: .; v_gene: TRBV29-1; abundance: few; j_gene: TRBJ1-2
CDR3aa: CASSARAGGGTEAFF; CDR3nt: TGCGCCAGCAGCGCTCGGGCAGGGGGCGGCACTGAAGCTTTCTTT; d_gene: TRBD1; v_gene: TRBV5-1; abundance: .; j_gene: TRBJ1-1
CDR3aa: CSIHGVGVTDTQYF; CDR3nt: TGCAGCATACACGGGGTGGGGGTCACAGATACGCAGTATTTT; d_gene: .; v_gene: TRBV29-1; abundance: .; j_gene: TRBJ2-3
CDR3aa: CASSGGLSYQETQYF; CDR3nt: TGTGCCAGCAGTGGGGGACTCTCGTACCAAGAGACCCAGTACTTC; d_gene: .; v_gene: TRBV6-5; abundance: .; j_gene: TRBJ2-5
CDR3aa: CASSLSRVNTEAFF; CDR3nt: TGTGCCAGCAGTTTATCCCGTGTGAACACTGAAGCTTTCTTT; d_gene: .; v_gene: TRBV27; abundance: .; j_gene: TRBJ1-1
CDR3aa: CASSAGLNYGYTF; CDR3nt: TGTGCCAGCAGCGCGGGGCTCAACTACGGCTACACCTTC; d_gene: .; v_gene: TRBV2; abundance: .; j_gene: TRBJ1-2
CDR3aa: CASSSPAGGTGQYF; CDR3nt: TGTGCCAGCAGTTCCCCAGCGGGGGGGACAGGGCAGTACTTC; d_gene: .; v_gene: TRBV28; abundance: .; j_gene: TRBJ2-5
CDR3aa: CASSPSGGGTDTQYF; CDR3nt: TGTGCCAGCAGCCCCAGCGGGGGAGGGACCGATACGCAGTATTTT; d_gene: TRBD2; v_gene: TRBV27; abundance: .; j_gene: TRBJ2-3
CDR3aa: CASSPTSGPLYGYTF; CDR3nt: TGTGCCAGCAGTCCCACCTCCGGGCCACTGTATGGCTACACCTTC; d_gene: .; v_gene: TRBV6-5; abundance: .; j_gene: TRBJ1-2
CDR3aa: CASSLEGGSLHF; CDR3nt: TGTGCCAGCAGCTTAGAGGGCGGTTCCCTCCACTTT; d_gene: .; v_gene: TRBV7-9; abundance: .; j_gene: TRBJ1-6